A single sample gave rise to the 26 T cell receptor beta chains below, sequenced in a study of graft-versus-host responses after intestinal transplantation. Sequenced by immunoSEQ multiplex PCR; TCRdb stores in-frame clones only, minus some. The table records 60,000 to 90,000 clones, 90% of them present only once. Antigens of these TCRs are unknown. The specimen was unstimulated CD8+ T cells sorted from spleen or lymph node cells, collected before intestinal transplant. These receptors all stem from a human donor who received an intestinal transplant.

The V gene is TRBV5-1, the J gene TRBJ2-7; 10 nucleotides align to TRBD1. The V and J ends lost 4 bases and 3 bases, in that order; junction bases with no gene match: 7. Germline lookup yields CDR1 SGHRS and CDR2 YFSETQ. The CDR3 length is 15 residues. The CDR3 sequence: CASSTGDRGFYEQYF. The CDR3 nucleotides read TGCGCCAGCAGCACAGGGGACAGGGGATTCTACGAGCAGTACTTC.

The rearrangement uses TRBV29-1 and TRBJ2-7; D not certain. V was pared by 4 bases and J by 0 bases, with 10 bases between. CDR1 and CDR2 from the germline V gene are SQVTM and ANQGSEA. The CDR3 has 13 residues. The CDR3 DNA reads TGCAGCGTTGGGCAGGCCAGCTCCTACGAGCAGTACTTC. Translated, it gives CSVGQASSYEQYF.

The chain links TRBV4-1 to TRBJ2-7; 9 bases agree with TRBD1. Germline loops: CDR1 MGHRA, CDR2 YSYEKL. This CDR3 spans 17 amino acids. With V trimmed by 4 bases and J by 6 bases, 16 bases remained unmatched. The CDR3 sequence is CASSPHTVVGQGREQYF. CDR3 bases: TGCGCCAGCAGCCCGCATACGGTCGTAGGACAGGGGCGCGAGCAGTACTTC.

CDR3 in DNA: TGTGCCAGCAGTGAAGATCTGGGGAGGGCTTACGAGCAGTACTTC. This gives the protein CASSEDLGRAYEQYF. The chain joins TRBV6-1 to TRBJ2-7; TRBD2 agrees at 7 bases. CDR1 MNHNS and CDR2 SASEGT come from the germline V gene. V lost 1 base and J lost 4; bases outside the gene matches: 7. CDR3 size: 15 residues.

This chain connects TRBV9 to TRBJ2-3; D gene uncertain. The V and J ends lost 4 bases and 1 base respectively, with 7 bases between them. CDR1 and CDR2 from the germline V gene are SGDLS and YYNGEE. This CDR3 spans 13 amino acids. The CDR3 DNA reads TGTGCCAGCAGCCCCCGCGGCACAGATACGCAGTATTTT. This sequence encodes CASSPRGTDTQYF.

The gene calls are TRBV10-3 and TRBJ2-1, with 9 bases matching TRBD2. Germline CDR1 and CDR2: ENHRY and SYGVKD. The V and J ends lost 6 bases and 3 bases, in that order; junction bases with no gene match: 3. The CDR3 contains 14 residues. CDR3: CAIRAGGDYNEQFF. The CDR3 coding sequence is TGTGCCATCAGGGCGGGGGGGGACTACAATGAGCAGTTCTTC.

CDR3 in amino acids: CASRGALVETQYF. CDR3 in DNA: TGTGCCAGCAGGGGGGCCCTGGTAGAGACCCAGTACTTC. This chain connects TRBV27 to TRBJ2-5; D possibly corresponds to TRBD1 (6 bases). Germline CDR1 is MNHEY and CDR2 is SMNVEV (reference sequence). The CDR3 is 13 residues long. Trimming removed 6 bases at V and 4 bases at J, with 12 bases between.

The rearrangement links TRBV2 to TRBJ2-7; 8 bases line up with TRBD2. V dropped 4 bases and J dropped 0; count of bases not matched to a gene: 5. This CDR3 has 15 residues. CDR1 and CDR2 from the germline V gene are SNHLY and FYNNEI. This CDR3 reads CASSAIAGSSYEQYF. The CDR3 coding sequence is TGTGCCAGCAGTGCGATAGCGGGGAGCTCCTACGAGCAGTACTTC.

The chain employs TRBV7-2 and TRBJ1-1, with D perhaps TRBD1 (6 bases). CDR3 size: 15 residues. Per the germline V gene, CDR1 is SGHTA and CDR2 is FQGNSA. Trimming removed 5 bases at V and 11 bases at J, with 24 bases between. The CDR3 protein is CASSKEGGGLVIAFF. In nucleotides, the CDR3 is TGTGCCAGCAGCAAAGAAGGGGGGGGTTTAGTTATTGCTTTCTTT.

This clone was observed a few times. DNA of the CDR3: TGTGCCAGCACAACAGGGCCCATTTTCTACGAGCAGTACTTC. It is translated as CASTTGPIFYEQYF. This rearrangement joins TRBV2 to TRBJ2-7; a possible D gene is TRBD1 (6 bases). This CDR3 contains 14 residues. Per germline, CDR1 SNHLY and CDR2 FYNNEI. With 7 bases removed from V and 3 bases from J, the gap between germline ends came to 16 bases.

The rearrangement joins TRBV7-9 to TRBJ2-7; D unresolved. V was shortened by 8 bases and J by 0 bases, with 17 bases between the two germline ends. The CDR3 has 15 amino acids. Germline V lookup: CDR1 SEHNR, CDR2 FQNEAQ (reference sequence). CDR3 sequence reads: CASEGDFPSSYEQYF. The CDR3 region has the DNA TGTGCCAGCGAAGGAGACTTTCCTAGCTCCTACGAGCAGTACTTC.

The V and J genes are TRBV7-2 and TRBJ1-2, with D possibly matching TRBD1 (6 bases). The V gene lost 6 bases and the J gene lost 4 bases, with 21 bases spanning the gap. The CDR3 contains 16 residues. The germline V gene encodes CDR1 SGHTA and CDR2 FQGNSA. As DNA, the CDR3 is TGTGCCAGCAGAAAAGAGGGGGTACCGGACCTCTATGGCTACACCTTC. It specifies CASRKEGVPDLYGYTF.

This sequence joins TRBV5-4 and TRBJ1-4; possible D gene TRBD1, 5 bases. The V end lost 2 bases, the J end lost 2 bases, and 13 bases lay between the germline ends. CDR1 SGHNT and CDR2 YYREEE come from the germline V gene (reference sequence). The CDR3 sequence is 16 residues long. The CDR3 coding sequence is TGTGCCAGCAGCTTCGGCCACAGGCCCACTAATGAAAAACTGTTTTTT. It yields the protein CASSFGHRPTNEKLFF.

The chain couples TRBV5-6 to TRBJ2-7; D is perhaps TRBD2 (5 bases). V was trimmed by 0 bases and J by 0 bases, leaving 7 bases between them. CDR1 SGHDT and CDR2 YYEEEE come from the germline V gene. This CDR3 spans 14 amino acids. As DNA, the CDR3 is TGTGCCAGCAGCTTGGGTGGGAGCTCCTACGAGCAGTACTTC. Encoded protein: CASSLGGSSYEQYF.

This clone has a single count. The chain uses TRBV7-9 and TRBJ2-1; the match to TRBD2 covers 11 bases. The CDR3 has 16 amino acids. The germline gives CDR1 SEHNR, CDR2 FQNEAQ (reference sequence). V shed 4 bases, J shed 3 bases, and the junction held 5 bases outside the gene matches. In DNA, the CDR3 is TGTGCCAGCAGCTCGAAGACTAGCGGGGACTACAATGAGCAGTTCTTC. This sequence encodes CASSSKTSGDYNEQFF.

In its sample, this clone was seen once. This chain connects TRBV19 to TRBJ1-5; D gene uncertain. Trimming removed 1 base from V and 3 bases from J, with 13 bases in between. Germline V CDR1 and CDR2: LNHDA, SQIVND (reference sequence). CDR3 length equals 16 residues. The CDR3 bases are TGTGCCAGTAGTATAGGAGGAGGGCAGCTCAATCAGCCCCAGCATTTT. Amino acids: CASSIGGGQLNQPQHF.

This clone was picked up a small number of times. CDR3 sequence reads: CASSKGQLSSQPQHF. The CDR3 DNA is TGTGCCAGCAGCAAGGGACAGCTCAGTTCCCAACCCCAGCATTTT. The V gene is TRBV5-6, the J gene TRBJ1-5; 7 bases map to TRBD1. CDR1 and CDR2 (germline): SGHDT, YYEEEE. The CDR3 has 15 residues. V shed 4 bases and J 10 bases; nucleotides not matched to a gene: 14.

The chain joins TRBV9 to TRBJ2-3; D is uncertain. Per the germline V gene, CDR1 is SGDLS and CDR2 is YYNGEE. The CDR3 covers 12 residues. V was shortened by 2 bases and J by 5 bases, with 6 bases between the two germline ends. The CDR3, as DNA: TGTGCCAGCAGCGTCACGGGAGATACGCAGTATTTT. Its translation: CASSVTGDTQYF.

This clone was counted once. The J gene is TRBJ1-2, the V gene TRBV13; no clear D gene. Per germline, CDR1 PRHDT and CDR2 FYEKMQ (reference sequence). CDR3 length: 13 amino acids. The V end was cut by 5 bases, the J end by 5 bases, with 12 bases between. CDR3 protein: CASSPSRKYGYTF. The CDR3, as DNA: TGTGCCAGCAGCCCATCGAGAAAGTATGGCTACACCTTC.

This clone was observed a single time. V gene TRBV14 combines with J gene TRBJ1-1, with D perhaps matching TRBD1 (5 bases). The V gene lost 4 bases and the J gene lost 3 bases, with 9 bases spanning the gap. The CDR3 loop spans 13 amino acids. The germline gives CDR1 SGHDN, CDR2 FVKESK. The CDR3 here is CASSPGGDTEAFF. The CDR3, as DNA: TGTGCCAGCAGCCCGGGGGGTGACACTGAAGCTTTCTTT.

This chain uses TRBV9 with TRBJ2-3; 8 nucleotides match TRBD1. The CDR3 length is 16 residues. The germline CDR1 and CDR2 sequences are SGDLS and YYNGEE. After removal of 3 bases from V and 2 bases from J, the junction contained 8 bases not matched to a gene. CDR3 amino acids: CASSGGRGRTTDTQYF. The CDR3 DNA reads as TGTGCCAGCAGCGGAGGCAGGGGGCGGACCACAGATACGCAGTATTTT.

The V gene is TRBV29-1, the J gene TRBJ2-2, with D perhaps matching TRBD1 (6 bases). V lost 5 bases to trimming and J lost 1 base, with 14 bases between them. The CDR3 has 15 amino acids. Germline CDR1 and CDR2: SQVTM and ANQGSEA. The CDR3 DNA follows: TGCAGCGTTCCACAGGGTGGGGGGAACACCGGGGAGCTGTTTTTT. This gives the protein CSVPQGGGNTGELFF.

The chain carries TRBV4-1 and TRBJ1-1; no clear D. The CDR3 extends over 13 amino acids. Germline CDR1 is MGHRA and CDR2 is YSYEKL. Between the trimmed V and J ends, which lost 1 base and 2 bases, there was a span of 5 bases. The CDR3 sequence is CASSQVINTEAFF. The CDR3 DNA reads as TGCGCCAGCAGCCAAGTCATTAACACTGAAGCTTTCTTT.

In regard to this clone: Its ends do not fully match the called genes, so a read error is possible. The sample carries other DNA sequences with the same CDR3. The rearrangement uses TRBV11-2 and TRBJ1-1; unclear D gene. The CDR3 sequence is 15 residues long. Germline assignment: CDR1 SGHAT and CDR2 FQNNGV. CDR3 residues: CASSLGVGGSNEAFF. The CDR3, as DNA: TGTGCCAGCAGCTTAGGGGTCGGCGGGTCCAATGAAGCCTTCTTT. Using reference TRBV11-2 and TRBJ1-1 for the parts outside the CDR3, the full variable domain is EAGVAQSPRYKIIEKRQSVAFWCNPISGHATLYWYQQILGQGPKLLIQFQNNGVVDDSQLPKDRFSAERLKGVDSTLKIQPAKLEDSAVYLCASSLGVGGSNEAFFGQGTRLTVV.

The chain uses TRBV2 and TRBJ2-7; TRBD1 agrees at 9 bases. Germline V CDR1 and CDR2: SNHLY, FYNNEI. V gave up 5 bases and J gave up 3 bases; unmatched junction bases: 11. This CDR3 contains 16 residues. The CDR3: CASSPGTGTLLYEQYF. The CDR3 DNA sequence: TGTGCCAGCAGTCCCGGGACAGGGACCCTACTCTACGAGCAGTACTTC.

The V and J genes are TRBV6-5 and TRBJ1-2, with D maybe TRBD1 (5 bases). CDR1 and CDR2 from the germline V gene are MNHEY and SVGAGI. The CDR3 runs to 14 residues. V was cut by 2 bases and J by 6 bases, with 13 bases left in between. CDR3 DNA: TGTGCCAGCAGTTACCCCGGGGGGGGTGATGGCTACACCTTC. This gives the protein CASSYPGGGDGYTF.